The rows below give T cell receptor beta chains drawn from one sample of a study of human T cells and chemical hapten exposure. TCRdb ran MiXCR on the RACE reads and lists one entry per CDR3 protein. The data show roughly 52,000 distinct CDR3 sequences, approximately 10% seen once. The material was whole blood, obtained in connection with sensitization to the hapten diphenylcyclopropenone (DPC). These receptors were obtained from a woman between 35 and 50 years old with alopecia areata. Some clones in this sample may be carry-over from other donors' samples. CDR3s include the opening cysteine and the closing phenylalanine or tryptophan. The D gene is left open where the match is weak. The size field is filled for only some rows; it gives once, few, many or a size class.

-	TRBV9	TRBJ2-3	TRBD2	TGTGCCAGCAGCGAAGGGACTAGTCAATCCACAGATACGCAGTATTTT	CASSEGTSQSTDTQYF
few	TRBV28	TRBJ1-5	-	TGTGCCAGCAGTTCGGGACGTTTCGGTCAGCCCCAGCATTTT	CASSSGRFGQPQHF
few	TRBV18	TRBJ2-3	TRBD2	TGTGCCAGCTCACGACCCCCAACTAGCGGGATGACAGATACGCAGTATTTT	CASSRPPTSGMTDTQYF
many	TRBV5-1	TRBJ1-1	-	TGCGCCAGCAGCTTGGAGGGGACTGAAGCTTTCTTT	CASSLEGTEAFF
many	TRBV30	TRBJ1-6	-	TGTGCCTGGGACCCTAGCAGTGGTTCACCCCTCCACTTT	CAWDPSSGSPLHF
few	TRBV7-2	TRBJ2-5	-	TGTGCCAGCAGCTTGCGAGGGGACACGCCCGGAGAGACCCAGTACTTC	CASSLRGDTPGETQYF
many	TRBV3-1	TRBJ2-2	TRBD2	TGTGCCAGCAGCCAAGAGCTAGCGGGAAGGGTCGGGGAGCTGTTTTTT	CASSQELAGRVGELFF
-	TRBV5-1	TRBJ2-7	TRBD2	TGCGCCAGCAGCCCCGGCGGCGGGAGAAGCTACGAGCAGTACTTC	CASSPGGGRSYEQYF
many	TRBV20-1	TRBJ2-1	TRBD2	TGCAGTGCTACTAGCGGAACCTCCTACAATGAGCAGTTCTTC	CSATSGTSYNEQFF
-	TRBV7-6	TRBJ2-1	-	TGTGCCAGCAGCTCATTCACGGGTCCCATCGACAATGAGCAGTTCTTC	CASSSFTGPIDNEQFF
few	TRBV6-6	TRBJ2-5	-	TGTGCCAGCAGTTACCGCCGCGGCTACGGGGGTCTGGTCTCTCAAGAGACCCAGTACTTC	CASSYRRGYGGLVSQETQYF
few	TRBV28	TRBJ1-1	TRBD1	TGTGCCAGCAGTTCCCCCGGACAGGGGAACACTGAAGCTTTCTTT	CASSSPGQGNTEAFF
many	TRBV3-1	TRBJ1-6	-	TGTGCCAGCAGCCAAGGGGCCGGAGGTCTGAATTCACCCCTCCACTTT	CASSQGAGGLNSPLHF
many	TRBV13	TRBJ2-5	-	TGTGCCAGCAGCTTAGGGGGGTCAGAGGAGACCCAGTACTTC	CASSLGGSEETQYF
many	TRBV20-1	TRBJ2-5	TRBD2	TGCAGTGCTAATACAGCGGGGGGACAGTACCAAGAGACCCAGTACTTC	CSANTAGGQYQETQYF
many	TRBV5-1	TRBJ1-1	TRBD1	TGCGCCAGCAGCTTGGGGACAGGGGAAGCGGACACTGAAGCTTTCTTT	CASSLGTGEADTEAFF
few	TRBV12-3/TRBV12-4	TRBJ1-1	-	TGTGCCAGCAGTTTCAGCTTTGGGAACACTGAAGCTTTCTTT	CASSFSFGNTEAFF
many	TRBV5-1	TRBJ2-3	TRBD2	TGCGCCAGCTCCAGCGGGGATGCAGATACGCAGTATTTT	CASSSGDADTQYF
-	TRBV27	TRBJ2-7	-	TGTGCCAGCAGTCCACGCTTCCAGGGGTCGCTAACGCAGTACTTC	CASSPRFQGSLTQYF
-	TRBV5-1	TRBJ1-1	-	TGCGCCAGCAGCCTTCCAGAGGGGGTCATCACTGAAGCTTTCTTT	CASSLPEGVITEAFF
many	TRBV28	TRBJ2-7	-	TGTGCCAGCAGTTCCCCCCGCGGATCCTACGAGCAGTACTTC	CASSSPRGSYEQYF
few	TRBV18	TRBJ1-5	-	TGTGCCAGCTCACCAGCGGGGGATCAGCCCCAGCATTTT	CASSPAGDQPQHF
-	TRBV20-1	TRBJ2-1	TRBD2	TGCAGTGCTAGAGCGAGGACTAGCGGGTACAATGAGCAGTTCTTC	CSARARTSGYNEQFF
many	TRBV29-1	TRBJ2-2	-	TGCAGCGTTGATCAGTACACCGGGGAGCTGTTTTTT	CSVDQYTGELFF
many	TRBV2	TRBJ2-3	-	TGTGCCATCCCCCCCGGGGCAAGCACAGATACGCAGTATTTT	CAIPPGASTDTQYF
few	TRBV6-6	TRBJ1-1	-	TGTGCCAGCAGTTACATGAGGGACACTGAAGCTTTCTTT	CASSYMRDTEAFF
many	TRBV12-3/TRBV12-4	TRBJ2-3	TRBD2	TGTGCCAGCAGTTCCTGGACTAGCGGCACAGATACGCAGTATTTT	CASSSWTSGTDTQYF
few	TRBV28	TRBJ1-5	-	TGTGCCAGCACCCTATCACAGGTTAATAGCAATCAGCCCCAGCATTTT	CASTLSQVNSNQPQHF
-	TRBV28	TRBJ2-5	TRBD1	TGTGCCAGCAGGTTACAGGGGATAGAGACCCAGTACTTC	CASRLQGIETQYF
many	TRBV18	TRBJ2-1	TRBD2	TGTGCCAGCTCACCGCTCCAACTAGCGGGAGACAATGAGCAGTTCTTC	CASSPLQLAGDNEQFF
many	TRBV12-3/TRBV12-4	TRBJ2-3	TRBD2	TGTGCCAGCACCCGGGGGGGCCATACGCAGTATTTT	CASTRGGHTQYF
many	TRBV10-3	TRBJ1-1	-	TGTGCCATCCATGAGCGGTTGTCGGACACTGAAGCTTTCTTT	CAIHERLSDTEAFF
-	TRBV4-1	TRBJ2-7	TRBD2	TGCGCCAGCAGCCAAGTGTCAAGCGGGAGGGCCCTCGAGCAGTACTTC	CASSQVSSGRALEQYF
many	TRBV5-1	TRBJ1-4	-	TGCGCCAGCAGCTTACAACCAGTCTCTGAGGAAAAACTGTTTTTT	CASSLQPVSEEKLFF
-	TRBV29-1	TRBJ2-7	-	TGCAGCGTTGAAGAGACGAGGAGCTCCTACGAGCAGTACTTC	CSVEETRSSYEQYF
many	TRBV27	TRBJ2-5	TRBD2	TGTGCCAGCAGTTTAGACGGGGGGGCCATAATCAAGGGAGAGACCCAGTACTTC	CASSLDGGAIIKGETQYF
-	TRBV11-2	TRBJ2-5	-	TGTGCCAGCAGCTCGCAGGGTTCAGAGACCCAGTACTTC	CASSSQGSETQYF
few	TRBV11-2	TRBJ2-5	-	TGTGCCAGCAGCTTAGGACTAACCTATCAAGAGACCCAGTACTTC	CASSLGLTYQETQYF
many	TRBV6-2/TRBV6-3	TRBJ1-3	TRBD1	TGTGCCAGCAGTGGACAGGACGGAAACACCATATATTTT	CASSGQDGNTIYF
few	TRBV29-1	TRBJ2-3	TRBD2	TGCAGCGTTGTACGGGGGGGAGCTAGCACAGATACGCAGTATTTT	CSVVRGGASTDTQYF
few	TRBV7-2	TRBJ2-2	-	TGTGCCAGCAGCTTACGGGGCCTGGGGGCCGGGGAGCTGTTTTTT	CASSLRGLGAGELFF
few	TRBV7-2	TRBJ2-7	-	TGTGCCAGCAGCTTGGCTTCCAGCATCGACGAGCAGTACTTC	CASSLASSIDEQYF
many	TRBV10-3	TRBJ1-3	-	TGTGCCATCAGTGAGTCCAGCGGACACTCTGGAAACACCATATATTTT	CAISESSGHSGNTIYF
-	TRBV2	TRBJ1-4	-	TGTGCCAGCCGGCCAGGACACAGTAATGAAAAACTGTTTTTT	CASRPGHSNEKLFF
few	TRBV7-9	TRBJ2-7	-	TGTGCCAGCAGCTCCCGAGGACCCTACGAGCAGTACTTC	CASSSRGPYEQYF
many	TRBV3-1	TRBJ1-2	-	TGTGCCAGCAGCCACGGGAGTGGCAGATACTATGGCTACACCTTC	CASSHGSGRYYGYTF
-	TRBV28	TRBJ1-1	-	TGTGCCAGCAGAAAGGGGCTTCGAAGCACTGAAGCTTTCTTT	CASRKGLRSTEAFF
many	TRBV10-1	TRBJ2-2	-	TGCGCCAGCAGTGGTCGAAACACCGGGGAGCTGTTTTTT	CASSGRNTGELFF
-	TRBV12-3/TRBV12-4	TRBJ2-7	-	TGTGCCAGCAGTCGGTTACGGACCTACGAGCAGTACTTC	CASSRLRTYEQYF
few	TRBV3-1	TRBJ2-5	-	TGTGCCAGCAGCCAACAAGGGCAAGAGACCCAGTACTTC	CASSQQGQETQYF
-	TRBV5-1	TRBJ1-2	-	TGCGCCAGCAGCGAAACTAACTATGGCTACACCTTC	CASSETNYGYTF
few	TRBV27	TRBJ2-3	-	TGTGCCGCCGGCAACTTGGGCACAGATACGCAGTATTTT	CAAGNLGTDTQYF
many	TRBV5-1	TRBJ1-1	TRBD1	TGTGCCAGCAGTCCAGGGACAGGGGGCACTGAAGCTTTCTTT	CASSPGTGGTEAFF
-	TRBV28	TRBJ1-1	TRBD1	TGTGCCAGCAGCCCTACAGGGGTAACGAGTGAAGCTTTCTTT	CASSPTGVTSEAFF
many	TRBV27	TRBJ1-6	TRBD1	TGTGCCAGCAGTTGGGACAGCAATTCACCCCTCCACTTT	CASSWDSNSPLHF
many	TRBV29-1	TRBJ2-7	TRBD1	TGCAGCGTTGAAGCCGACAGGGATTGGAACGAGCAGTACTTC	CSVEADRDWNEQYF
many	TRBV11-3	TRBJ2-5	TRBD2	TGTGCCAGCAGCTTTGGACTAGCGGGGTCATCGACCCAGTACTTC	CASSFGLAGSSTQYF